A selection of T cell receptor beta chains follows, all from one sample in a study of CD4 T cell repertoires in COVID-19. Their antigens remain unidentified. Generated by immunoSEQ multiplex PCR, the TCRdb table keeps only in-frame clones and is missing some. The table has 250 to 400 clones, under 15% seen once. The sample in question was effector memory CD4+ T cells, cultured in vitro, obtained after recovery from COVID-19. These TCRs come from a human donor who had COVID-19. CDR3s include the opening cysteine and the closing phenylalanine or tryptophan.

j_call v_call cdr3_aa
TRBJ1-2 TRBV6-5 CASSSRGGNPYGYTF
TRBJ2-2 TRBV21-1 CASSKGDYWRGAVF
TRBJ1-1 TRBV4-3 CASSQDMGNTEAFF
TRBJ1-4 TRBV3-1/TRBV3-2 CASSRYGQGEWDEKLFF
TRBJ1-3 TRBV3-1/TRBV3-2 CASSQRQGGNTIYF
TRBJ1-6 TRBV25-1 CASSEYRSGGSPLHF
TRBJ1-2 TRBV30 CARRQGVGYTF
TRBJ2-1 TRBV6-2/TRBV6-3 CASSYSRGAPSGQFF
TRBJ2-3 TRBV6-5 CASRGTGGETDTQYF
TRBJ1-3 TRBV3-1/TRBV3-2 CASSHTGSRGTIYF
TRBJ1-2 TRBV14 CASSHRTGVLYGYTF
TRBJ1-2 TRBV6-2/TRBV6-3 CASSYAGAHGYTF
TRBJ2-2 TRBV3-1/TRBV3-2 CGCGRAGELFF
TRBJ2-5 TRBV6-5 CASRYRGPETQYF
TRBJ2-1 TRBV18 CASSPGEGEKQFF